Detailed here is one T cell receptor (beta chain). These data originate in a study of blood T cell repertoires in COVID-19. The authors' processing: Researchers report that nucleated cell counts were estimated from reference gene primer amplification. Profiled with immunoSEQ multiplex PCR; TCRdb holds only in-frame clones, not every one. V and J calls and clone size are as listed in that table; D and trimming were resolved from the DNA. The sample has about 370,000 clones, roughly 90% seen once. This TCR was sampled from a woman in her thirties with COVID-19, enrolled during active disease. The sequenced material came from peripheral blood.

This chain's CDR3 is CASSFPRSSGRSNTGELFF. Written as DNA, the CDR3 is TGTGCCAGCAGCTTCCCGCGGAGTAGCGGGAGGTCCAACACCGGGGAGCTGTTTTTT. The genes are TRBV11-2 and TRBJ2-2, with 10 positions matching TRBD2. From germline, CDR1 is SGHAT and CDR2 FQNNGV. The CDR3 runs 19 residues. After removal of 3 bases from V and 2 bases from J, the junction contained 12 bases not matched to a gene. Full variable domain (outside the CDR3, taken from reference TRBV11-2 and TRBJ2-2): EAGVAQSPRYKIIEKRQSVAFWCNPISGHATLYWYQQILGQGPKLLIQFQNNGVVDDSQLPKDRFSAERLKGVDSTLKIQPAKLEDSAVYLCASSFPRSSGRSNTGELFFGEGSRLTVL.